This T cell receptor (beta chain) stems from a study of early T cells in non-severe SARS-CoV-2 infection. Study context: Sequencing input comprised bulk RNA from unsorted whole blood; chain pairing was not available.

Attachment of unique molecular identifiers was made to individual cDNA molecules. TCRdb passed the 5' RACE reads through MiXCR, listing each CDR3 protein once. This table holds fewer than 75,000 distinct CDR3 sequences, around 20% found once. A few counts support this clonotype. What it recognizes is unknown. Germline CDR1 and CDR2: SGHAT and FQDESV (reference sequence). V dropped 4 bases and J dropped 1 base, with 8 bases sitting between them. The length of the CDR3 is 13 residues. Study-wide results and limits: Matching with VDJdb favored anti-spike CD8 responses (missing private and CD4 specificities).

Here the sequenced sample was whole blood, taken at baseline. The rearrangement links TRBV11-1 to TRBJ2-7; perhaps TRBD1 as D (5 bases). The receptor's source is an adult who was a healthcare worker with PCR-confirmed SARS-CoV-2 infection or an uninfected control (not recorded which). The CDR3 loop reads CASSYSGSYEQYF. CDR3 sequence (DNA): TGTGCCAGCAGCTACTCAGGGTCCTACGAGCAGTACTTC.